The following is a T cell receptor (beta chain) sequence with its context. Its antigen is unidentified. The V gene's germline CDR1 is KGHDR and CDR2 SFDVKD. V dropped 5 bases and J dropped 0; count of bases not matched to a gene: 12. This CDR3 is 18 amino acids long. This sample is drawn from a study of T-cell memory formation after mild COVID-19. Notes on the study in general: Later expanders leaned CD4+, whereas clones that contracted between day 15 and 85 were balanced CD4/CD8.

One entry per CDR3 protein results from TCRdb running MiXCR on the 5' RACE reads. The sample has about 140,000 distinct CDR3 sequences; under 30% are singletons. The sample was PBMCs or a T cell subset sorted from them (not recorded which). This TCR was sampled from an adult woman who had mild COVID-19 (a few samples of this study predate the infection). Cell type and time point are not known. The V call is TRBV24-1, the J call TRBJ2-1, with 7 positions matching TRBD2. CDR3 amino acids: CATSVRGVSRSSYNEQFF. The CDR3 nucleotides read TGTGCCACCAGTGTCCGGGGGGTAAGCCGTAGCTCCTACAATGAGCAGTTCTTC.